The 3 T cell receptor beta chains listed next were all sequenced from one sample in a study of blood T cell repertoires in COVID-19. Profiled with immunoSEQ multiplex PCR; TCRdb holds only in-frame clones, not every one. The table lists 130,000 or so clones, about 86% of them singletons. Sequences were obtained from PBMCs or T cells enriched from blood (not recorded which). The receptors derive from a man aged 40-49 years with acute COVID-19.

The J gene is TRBJ2-7, the V gene TRBV15; 11 bases line up with TRBD2. The germline CDR1 and CDR2 sequences are LNHNV and YYDKDF (reference sequence). The CDR3 totals 19 residues. V was clipped by 5 bases and J by 4 bases; unmatched bases: 19. The DNA for the CDR3 is TGTGCCACCAGCCCCCTAGGATCTAGCGGGAGGACTGCTAGTTACGAGCAGTACTTC. Translation: CATSPLGSSGRTASYEQYF.

The rearrangement joins TRBV9 to TRBJ2-3; 11 nucleotides line up with TRBD2. The CDR3 runs to 17 residues. Looked up from germline, CDR1 is SGDLS and CDR2 is YYNGEE. V trimming: 3 bases; J trimming: 5 bases; junction bases outside the gene matches: 11. For the CDR3, the DNA is TGTGCCAGCAGCGACTTAGCGGGAGGGAGTTTAGGAGATACGCAGTATTTT. It yields the protein CASSDLAGGSLGDTQYF.

V and J are TRBV6-1 and TRBJ1-1, with D possibly being TRBD1 (5 bases). CDR1 and CDR2 from the germline V gene are MNHNS and SASEGT. Trimming pared 1 base from V and 3 bases from J, leaving 12 bases between. The CDR3 length is 15 residues. CDR3 in DNA: TGTGCCAGCAGTGAAGGGGCAGGGCTCGACACTGAAGCTTTCTTT. It codes for CASSEGAGLDTEAFF.